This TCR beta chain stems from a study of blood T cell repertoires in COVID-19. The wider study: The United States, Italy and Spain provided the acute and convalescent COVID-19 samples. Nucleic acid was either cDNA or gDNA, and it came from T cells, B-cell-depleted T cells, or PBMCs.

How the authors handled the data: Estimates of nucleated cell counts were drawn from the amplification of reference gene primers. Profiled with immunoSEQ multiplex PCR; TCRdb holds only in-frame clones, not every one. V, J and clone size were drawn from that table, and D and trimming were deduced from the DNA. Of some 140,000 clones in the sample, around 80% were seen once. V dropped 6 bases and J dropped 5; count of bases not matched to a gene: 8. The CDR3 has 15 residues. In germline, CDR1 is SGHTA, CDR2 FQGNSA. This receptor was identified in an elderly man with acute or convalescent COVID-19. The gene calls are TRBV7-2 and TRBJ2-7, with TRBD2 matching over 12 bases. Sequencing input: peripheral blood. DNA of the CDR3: TGTGCCAGCAGAGTTTCTAGCGGGGGGGCCGACGAGCAGTACTTC. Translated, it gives CASRVSSGGADEQYF.